This T cell receptor (beta chain) was sequenced in a study of lymphopenia after photon versus proton radiotherapy. Sequencing used immunoSEQ multiplex PCR; TCRdb keeps in-frame clones, though not all of them. In the table there are 37,000 or so clones, approximately 87% of which are singletons. On this clone: Mismatch with germline at one junction end may stem from a read error.

The CDR3 loop spans 12 amino acids. Germline CDR1 is SQVTM and CDR2 is ANQGSEA. This clonotype was obtained from a man aged 45-65 years with gastric cancer. The input for sequencing was peripheral blood, taken from a patient treated with photon-based radiotherapy. The chain carries TRBV29-1 and TRBJ1-2, with 7 positions matching TRBD1. The CDR3 sequence is CSAEGGASGYTF. CDR3 DNA sequence: TGCAGCGCTGAAGGGGGCGCCTCCGGCTACACCTTC.